Presented here are 21 T cell receptor beta chains from one specimen sequenced in a study of T cells of healthy individuals. TCRdb itself ran the 5' RACE reads through MiXCR, one entry per CDR3 protein. The profile shows some 82,000 distinct CDR3 sequences, about 4.8% of them singletons. These receptor sequences come from a female donor in good health.

This clonotype came up many times. The V and J genes are TRBV12-3 or TRBV12-4 and TRBJ1-1; D gene ambiguous. The CDR3 spans 14 residues. V lost 1 base, J lost 0 bases, and 6 bases lay in between. The CDR3: CASSLGHVNTEAFF. The CDR3 region has the DNA TGTGCCAGCAGTTTAGGGCACGTGAACACTGAAGCTTTCTTT.

In its sample, this clonotype was seen many times. The chain combines TRBV5-1 with TRBJ1-1; D is undetermined. In germline, CDR1 is SGHRS, CDR2 YFSETQ. The CDR3 is 14 amino acids. V dropped 2 bases and J dropped 0 bases, with 8 bases sitting between them. In nucleotides, the CDR3 is TGCGCCAGCAGCTTTGACATCATGAACACTGAAGCTTTCTTT. It encodes CASSFDIMNTEAFF.

This clonotype was observed at least ten times. The rearrangement uses TRBV12-3 or TRBV12-4 and TRBJ2-1; D gene uncertain. The V end was cut by 3 bases, the J end by 0 bases, with 9 bases between. The CDR3 runs 15 residues. The CDR3 here is CASSFGGSSYNEQFF. CDR3 DNA sequence: TGTGCCAGCAGTTTTGGCGGTAGCTCCTACAATGAGCAGTTCTTC.

This clonotype was observed many times. The chain carries TRBV21-1 and TRBJ2-1; the table gives TRBD1 as D, unverified against the DNA. TRBV21-1 is assigned pseudogene status. CDR3 length: 14 residues. For the CDR3, the DNA is TGTGCCAGCAGCAATAGGGGAACGGGGAATGAGCAGTTCTTC. Its protein product is CASSNRGTGNEQFF.

Many counts were recorded for this clonotype. The chain has TRBV4-3 and TRBJ2-7, with 7 nucleotides matching TRBD2. CDR3 size: 17 residues. Germline CDR1 reads LGHNA; CDR2 reads YSLEER. Trimming at V came to 0 bases and at J to 3 bases, leaving 11 bases not matched to a gene. This CDR3 reads CASSQDIREAINYEQYF. The CDR3 DNA reads TGCGCCAGCAGCCAAGATATACGGGAGGCCATTAACTACGAGCAGTACTTC.

V is TRBV28 and J is TRBJ2-1, with 7 bases that match TRBD2. V lost 6 bases, J lost 0 bases, and 5 bases stayed unmatched. The CDR3 is 15 amino acids. In germline, CDR1 is MDHEN, CDR2 SYDVKM. In DNA form, the CDR3 reads TGTGCCAGCAGGAACTCGGGGGGCTCCTACAATGAGCAGTTCTTC. This codes for CASRNSGGSYNEQFF.

This clonotype was picked up many times. CDR3 in DNA: TGTGCCTGGAGTCGAGGGAAAGGAAATCAGCCCCAGCATTTT. Protein: CAWSRGKGNQPQHF. The rearrangement joins TRBV30 to TRBJ1-5; the D is unclear. CDR1 is GTSNPN, CDR2 SVGIG, per germline (reference sequence). There are 14 residues in the CDR3. Trimming left V 2 bases short and J 4 bases short, with 12 bases between. Full variable domain (rest looked up from reference TRBV30 and TRBJ1-5): SQTIHQWPATLVQPVGSPLSLECTVEGTSNPNLYWYRQAAGRGLQLLFYSVGIGQISSEVPQNLSASRPQDRQFILSSKKLLLSDSGFYLCAWSRGKGNQPQHFGDGTRLSIL.

This clonotype was detected many times. The J gene is TRBJ1-1, the V gene TRBV5-1; 8 nucleotides line up with TRBD1. The V gene's germline CDR1 is SGHRS and CDR2 YFSETQ. The V and J ends lost 0 bases and 7 bases, in that order; junction bases with no gene match: 2. The CDR3 contains 13 residues. The CDR3 bases are TGCGCCAGCAGCTTGGGAACAGGGGGTGAAGCTTTCTTT. Translating gives CASSLGTGGEAFF.

This clonotype appeared many times. Germline and junction disagree at one end, which may indicate a read error. V and J are TRBV10-3 and TRBJ2-6; possible D gene TRBD1, 6 bases. CDR1 ENHRY and CDR2 SYGVKD come from the germline V gene. This CDR3 is built from 13 residues. The DNA of the CDR3 is TGTGCCATCAGTGAGGAGGGGGTCAACGTCCTGACTTTC. Translation: CAISEEGVNVLTF.

This clonotype was detected ten times or more. This sequence joins TRBV7-2 and TRBJ2-7; maybe TRBD2 (5 bases). The germline CDR1 and CDR2 sequences are SGHTA and FQGNSA. The V end lost 6 bases, the J end lost 4 bases, and 10 bases lay between the germline ends. The CDR3 length is 12 residues. This chain's CDR3 is CASSPPGYEQYF. For the CDR3, the DNA is TGTGCCAGCAGTCCCCCGGGGTACGAGCAGTACTTC.

This clonotype has just a few counts. This chain links TRBV29-1 with TRBJ2-7, with TRBD1 identical over 9 bases. The CDR3 length is 12 residues. V trimming: 7 bases; J trimming: 4 bases; junction bases outside the gene matches: 5. Germline CDR1 reads SQVTM; CDR2 reads ANQGSEA. In DNA form, the CDR3 reads TGCAGCGCCGGACAGGGGACGTACGAGCAGTACTTC. It encodes CSAGQGTYEQYF.

Relative to its sample, this clonotype is medium-sized. The chain uses TRBV20-1 and TRBJ2-1; D unclear. Germline lookup yields CDR1 DFQATT and CDR2 SNEGSKA (reference sequence). The CDR3 has 11 residues. Trimming took 5 bases from V and 2 from J, leaving 4 bases between them. The CDR3 DNA is TGCAGTGCTCAGGCCTACAATGAGCAGTTCTTC. Amino acids: CSAQAYNEQFF.

The table lists this clonotype with many counts. V and J are TRBV4-3 and TRBJ2-7, with D perhaps TRBD1 (5 bases). CDR1 LGHNA and CDR2 YSLEER come from the germline V gene. V was shortened by 3 bases and J by 3 bases, with 21 bases between the two germline ends. The CDR3 extends over 17 amino acids. The CDR3 DNA reads TGCGCCAGCAGCCATCAGGCCTCAGGGAAGGGTGTCTACGAGCAGTACTTC. It encodes CASSHQASGKGVYEQYF.

The DNA of the CDR3 is TGTGCCAGCAGTTTATTTGTGACAGGGCCCAATCAGCCCCAGCATTTT. Its translation is CASSLFVTGPNQPQHF. V usage is TRBV28 and J usage is TRBJ1-5, with TRBD1 identical over 7 bases. The CDR3 totals 16 residues. The ends lost 1 base at V and 3 bases at J; junction bases unmatched: 6. Germline V gene lookup returns CDR1 MDHEN and CDR2 SYDVKM.

This clonotype has at least ten counts. J is TRBJ1-1 and V is TRBV7-9, with D hard to call. This CDR3 is built from 11 residues. CDR1 SEHNR and CDR2 FQNEAQ come from the germline V gene (reference sequence). Between the trimmed V and J ends, which lost 5 bases and 7 bases, there was a span of 8 bases. Written as DNA, the CDR3 is TGTGCCAGCAGCCCTGGTAGTGAAGCTTTCTTT. This gives the protein CASSPGSEAFF.

This clonotype showed up many times. The CDR3 is CASSLMGEKLFF. The CDR3 DNA reads as TGTGCCAGCAGTTTAATGGGTGAAAAACTGTTTTTT. The genes are TRBV28 and TRBJ1-4, with D hard to call. V dropped 2 bases and J dropped 7 bases, with 5 bases sitting between them. Germline values: CDR1 MDHEN, CDR2 SYDVKM. The CDR3 length is 12 residues.

This clonotype came up many times. V usage is TRBV27 and J usage is TRBJ2-3; D gene uncertain. This CDR3 comprises 13 residues. Trimming left V 3 bases short and J 2 bases short, with 6 bases between. The germline CDR1 and CDR2 sequences are MNHEY and SMNVEV (reference sequence). Here the CDR3 reads CASSLVHTDTQYF. The DNA of the CDR3 is TGTGCCAGCAGTTTGGTCCACACAGATACGCAGTATTTT.

The chain is built from TRBV5-1 and TRBJ2-7; D call uncertain. The CDR3 runs to 13 residues. V shed 3 bases and J shed 3 bases, with 10 bases lying between them. Germline V gene data show CDR1 as SGHRS and CDR2 as YFSETQ. The CDR3 reads CASSWSPDYEQYF. CDR3 nucleotide sequence: TGCGCCAGCAGCTGGTCCCCAGACTACGAGCAGTACTTC.

Ten or more counts support this clonotype. This chain links TRBV7-2 with TRBJ1-1, with TRBD1 matching 7 bases. This CDR3 region has 14 residues. V trimming: 6 bases; J trimming: 1 base; junction bases outside the gene matches: 5. Looked up from germline, CDR1 is SGHTA and CDR2 is FQGNSA. CDR3 DNA sequence: TGTGCCAGCAGAGCCGGGACAGCGAACACTGAAGCTTTCTTT. Translating it yields CASRAGTANTEAFF.

This clonotype was picked up many times. The V gene is TRBV4-2, the J gene TRBJ1-2; D possibly corresponds to TRBD1 (6 bases). CDR3 length: 15 residues. Germline lookup yields CDR1 LGHNA and CDR2 YNFKEQ. Trimming took off 1 base at V and 2 bases at J, with 11 bases between the two ends. The CDR3 DNA follows: TGTGCCAGCAGCCAAGCAGGGGAAGGAAACTATGGCTACACCTTC. Protein sequence: CASSQAGEGNYGYTF.

This clonotype has a count of ten or more. The chain is built from TRBV6-2 or TRBV6-3 and TRBJ2-1; 9 nucleotides match TRBD2. Germline V gene data show CDR1 as MNHEY and CDR2 as SVGEGT. The ends lost 2 bases at V and 6 bases at J; junction bases unmatched: 2. The CDR3 is made up of 14 amino acids. The CDR3 bases are TGTGCCAGCAGTTACACTAGCGGGTCCAATGAGCAGTTCTTC. Protein product: CASSYTSGSNEQFF.